This entry features one T cell receptor beta chain sequence. As yet, its antigen is unknown. The sample originates from a study of graft-versus-host responses after intestinal transplantation. At the level of the study: The transplants performed in recipients were multivisceral, liver-intestinal, or isolated intestinal. Uniformly, recipients were administered anti-thymocyte globulin induction with subsequent tacrolimus and steroids for roughly three years. Broader study findings: Detected in recipient marrow were GvH clones, some of which were first observed in ileum or blood.

The table came from immunoSEQ multiplex PCR; TCRdb's copy has only in-frame clones and leaves some out. The profile shows around 77,000 clones, approximately 93% of them singletons. The CDR3 length is 14 residues. Germline V lookup: CDR1 ENHRY, CDR2 SYGVKD. The junction had 11 bases not matched to a gene; V was cut back by 4 bases and J by 9 bases. This chain links TRBV10-3 with TRBJ2-5; 7 bases are a match to TRBD2. Here the sequenced sample was unstimulated CD8+ T cells sorted from spleen or lymph node cells, taken before intestinal transplant. The TCR was taken from a human donor who received an intestinal transplant. CDR3 sequence (DNA): TGTGCCATCAGTGTTTATCAGCGCCGGGGGGCCCAGTACTTC. Translated, it gives CAISVYQRRGAQYF.